This T cell receptor beta chain was recovered during a study of shared clonotypes between healthy human individuals. Measured with immunoSEQ multiplex PCR; TCRdb has only the in-frame clones, and not every one. The table includes some 2.1 million clones, over 85% detected once. Trimming removed 6 bases from V and 0 bases from J, with 10 bases in between. The germline CDR1 and CDR2 sequences are SGHDT and YYEEEE. The CDR3 sequence is 15 residues long. Positive CCR7 selection of CD45RO-negative cells yielded the naive CD8 cells, and terminally differentiated effector memory CD45RA+ cells were excluded.

The sample comprised naive CD8+ T cells sorted from blood. This chain links TRBV5-6 with TRBJ1-6; D remains ambiguous. The TCR sequence derives from a man aged 18 to 30 in good health. The CDR3 is CASTQASSYNSPLHF. As DNA, the CDR3 is TGTGCCAGCACCCAGGCCAGCTCCTATAATTCACCCCTCCACTTT.